These 26 T cell receptor beta chains were sequenced from one sample in a study of CXCR3-negative and CXCR3-positive naive CD8 T cells (dated by TCRdb to 2018 to 2020). Sequenced using a NextSeq 550. The Human TCR Profiling Kit (MiLaboratory) was used to prepare UMI-labeled 5' RACE TRB cDNA libraries. One entry per CDR3 protein sequence results from the TCRdb reprocessing of the reads, with DNA left out. This sample's listing comprises several thousand distinct CDR3 sequences. The top ten clonotypes cover approximately 2.2% of the sample. The source material was naive CXCR3- CD8+ T cells from blood. In the paper's terms, the cell subset or site label means: CD45RO-CCR7+CD27+CD95- naive CD8+ T cells lacking CXCR3 (TNR3-). Receptor source: a human donor in good health. Some clones in this sample may be carry-over from other donors' samples.

V gene TRBV29-1 combines with J gene TRBJ2-1; without DNA, the TCRdb call of TRBD1 cannot be checked. Germline V gives CDR1 SQVTM, CDR2 ANQGSEA. CDR3 length: 14 residues. CDR3 in amino acids: CSVGGQGYYNEQFF.

The chain has TRBV6-1 and TRBJ2-1; TCRdb's D gene call, TRBD1, goes unchecked for lack of DNA. Germline V lookup: CDR1 MNHNS, CDR2 SASEGT. CDR3 length: 16 residues. The CDR3 protein is CASSEGIGTNYNEQFF.

V is TRBV11-2 and J is TRBJ1-2. Germline CDR1 and CDR2: SGHAT and FQNNGV. This CDR3 has 13 residues. CDR3 loop: CASSLGILNSYTF.

The chain employs TRBV11-3 and TRBJ2-7; checking the TCRdb D call of TRBD1 is not possible without DNA. CDR3 length: 16 amino acids. Germline V CDR1 and CDR2: SGHNT, YENEEA. The chain's CDR3 is CASSSTSGGTSYEQYF.

This clonotype shows up as medium-sized by frequency. V and J are TRBV7-8 and TRBJ1-5; the D call of TRBD1 rests on TCRdb alone, since no DNA is present to check it. Germline V gene lookup returns CDR1 SGHVS and CDR2 FQNEAQ. This CDR3 contains 15 residues. CDR3: CASSLSGQGNQPQHF.

The chain couples TRBV6-5 to TRBJ2-7; with no DNA, the TCRdb D assignment of TRBD1 cannot be verified. The CDR3 length is 15 residues. Germline V lookup: CDR1 MNHEY, CDR2 SVGAGI. The CDR3 reads CASSYGVGTPHEQYF.

The chain couples TRBV29-1 to TRBJ2-3; TCRdb reports TRBD2, a call that lacks DNA to check it against. CDR1 is SQVTM and CDR2 is ANQGSEA in the germline V gene. The CDR3 consists of 13 residues. CDR3 residues: CSALRQDTDTQYF.

The rearrangement links TRBV29-1 to TRBJ2-1; absent DNA, TCRdb's TRBD2 call cannot be checked. CDR1 and CDR2 (germline): SQVTM, ANQGSEA. This CDR3 is built from 14 residues. This CDR3 reads CSVIGTSGDYEQFF.

The genes are TRBV7-8 and TRBJ2-2. The CDR3 contains 13 residues. Germline assignment: CDR1 SGHVS and CDR2 FQNEAQ. CDR3 residues: CASSLQYTGELFF.

By frequency, this clonotype is medium-sized. The rearrangement links TRBV7-9 to TRBJ2-1; there is no DNA to check the TCRdb D call of TRBD2. The CDR3 sequence is 14 residues long. Germline values: CDR1 SEHNR, CDR2 FQNEAQ (reference sequence). CDR3 protein: CASSFAGGPYEQFF.

This chain links TRBV6-2 or TRBV6-3 with TRBJ2-3; the D gene TCRdb calls, TRBD2, cannot be checked with no DNA. Per the germline V gene, CDR1 is MNHEY and CDR2 is SVGEGT. The CDR3 is 15 residues long. The CDR3: CASSYRRGGPDTQYF.

The V gene is TRBV28, the J gene TRBJ2-3. The CDR3 is 15 amino acids. From germline, CDR1 is MDHEN and CDR2 SYDVKM. The CDR3 here is CASSLSLTSTDTQYF.

By frequency, this clonotype registers medium-sized. The rearrangement links TRBV29-1 to TRBJ1-1. CDR3 size: 12 residues. Germline loops: CDR1 SQVTM, CDR2 ANQGSEA. CDR3: CSVLLPNTEAFF. The full variable domain, its missing parts supplied by reference TRBV29-1 and TRBJ1-1, is SAVISQKPSRDICQRGTSLTIQCQVDSQVTMMFWYRQQPGQSLTLIATANQGSEATYESGFVIDKFPISRPNLTFSTLTVSNMSPEDSSIYLCSVLLPNTEAFFGQGTRLTVV.

Measured by frequency, this clonotype is medium-sized. V gene TRBV25-1 combines with J gene TRBJ1-6. The CDR3 has 13 amino acids. Germline V gene lookup returns CDR1 MGHDK and CDR2 SYGVNS. CDR3 residues: CASSDPPGKPLHF.

The chain carries TRBV15 and TRBJ2-1. The CDR3 is made up of 16 amino acids. Germline V gene data show CDR1 as LNHNV and CDR2 as YYDKDF (reference sequence). The CDR3 sequence: CATSRDSLSSYNEQFF.

This chain uses TRBV5-6 with TRBJ1-1; checking the TCRdb D call of TRBD1 is not possible without DNA. In germline, CDR1 is SGHDT, CDR2 YYEEEE. The CDR3 covers 15 residues. CDR3 sequence reads: CASSPLGQGDTEAFF.

This clonotype ranks as medium-sized (0.01 to 0.1%) in terms of frequency. The chain has TRBV4-1 and TRBJ1-2; TCRdb reports TRBD1, a call that lacks DNA to check it against. Germline lookup yields CDR1 MGHRA and CDR2 YSYEKL. The CDR3 extends over 16 amino acids. CDR3 sequence: CASSLREGQANYGYTF.

Judged by frequency, this clonotype is medium-sized. The J gene is TRBJ2-3, the V gene TRBV29-1. The CDR3 extends over 16 amino acids. Germline V gives CDR1 SQVTM, CDR2 ANQGSEA. The CDR3 loop reads CSVGNIQNVLTDTQYF.

J is TRBJ2-7 and V is TRBV29-1; as DNA is missing, the TRBD1 call by TCRdb cannot be tested. The CDR3 has 11 amino acids. CDR1 is SQVTM and CDR2 is ANQGSEA in the germline V gene. The CDR3 protein is CSVVRDNEQYF.

The chain employs TRBV3-1 and TRBJ2-1. Germline V gives CDR1 LGHDT, CDR2 YNNKEL (reference sequence). CDR3 length: 12 residues. The CDR3 loop is CASSPSHNEQFF.

The CDR3 loop is CASSPGQGNEQYF. V is TRBV9 and J is TRBJ2-7; TCRdb outputs TRBD1, but without DNA this stays unchecked. Germline V gives CDR1 SGDLS, CDR2 YYNGEE. The CDR3 length is 13 residues.

CDR3 sequence reads: CASSEPVSAPGAGELFF. This chain uses TRBV2 with TRBJ2-2; TCRdb calls TRBD1, which cannot be checked without DNA. The germline gives CDR1 SNHLY, CDR2 FYNNEI. CDR3 length: 17 amino acids.

This chain connects TRBV28 to TRBJ2-7; no DNA is available, so the TRBD1 call from TCRdb remains unchecked. The CDR3 sequence is 14 residues long. Germline loops: CDR1 MDHEN, CDR2 SYDVKM. The CDR3 sequence: CASSFPGSSYEQYF.

By frequency, this clonotype is medium-sized (0.01 to 0.1%). V is TRBV6-5 and J is TRBJ2-1; TCRdb proposes TRBD2, but this gene call is untestable without DNA. Germline values: CDR1 MNHEY, CDR2 SVGAGI. The CDR3 has 16 amino acids. The CDR3 here is CASSPLRLSSYNEQFF.

CDR3 amino acids: CSAQQNTEAIF. V usage is TRBV29-1 and J usage is TRBJ1-1. The germline V gene encodes CDR1 SQVTM and CDR2 ANQGSEA. This CDR3 contains 11 residues.

The CDR3 loop is CASSVLAGSTDTQYF. J is TRBJ2-3 and V is TRBV27; the TRBD2 assignment by TCRdb is unverifiable without DNA. The CDR3 consists of 15 residues. The germline V gene encodes CDR1 MNHEY and CDR2 SMNVEV (reference sequence).